This TCR beta chain was recovered during a study of T cells after yellow fever vaccination. Study results and caveats: A faster peak, day 5 versus 15, was reached by the weaker secondary response.

This clonotype was counted between two and nine times. As yet, its antigen is unknown. This CDR3 is built from 14 residues. Germline CDR1 SEHNR, CDR2 FQNEAQ (reference sequence). V shed 6 bases and J shed 4 bases, with 15 bases lying between them. TCRdb reanalysed the 5' RACE reads using MiXCR and keeps one entry per CDR3 protein. The data contain some 300,000 distinct CDR3 sequences, roughly 4% of them singletons. The receptor was isolated from a man aged 18 to 29 who received the YFV17D yellow fever vaccine. V usage is TRBV7-9 and J usage is TRBJ1-1, with D possibly being TRBD1 (6 bases). Specimen: PBMCs, collected on the day of the yellow fever booster vaccination. CDR3 sequence (DNA): TGTGCCAGCAGGATACAGGGTGCCGGCACTGAAGCTTTCTTT. Translating it yields CASRIQGAGTEAFF.